This T cell receptor (beta chain) is from a study of T cells in Graves' hyperthyroidism and ophthalmopathy. Study-level points and caveats: Blood also held most thyroid clonotypes expanded beyond 0.001.

With respect to this clonotype: The antigen remains undetermined.

RNA transcripts were the template for amplifying TCR beta CDR3 regions. The primer set for the first-round RT-PCR of the TCR CDR3 was HTBI. MiXCR, applied by TCRdb to the multiplex PCR reads, yields one record per CDR3 protein. The table has 560,000 or so distinct CDR3 sequences, less than 20% seen once. Looked up from germline, CDR1 is LGHNT and CDR2 is FRNRAP. There are 13 residues in the CDR3. V lost 4 bases to trimming and J lost 2 bases, with 9 bases between them. The source material was blood. J is TRBJ2-7 and V is TRBV12-5, with D possibly TRBD1 on 5 matching bases. The clonotype comes from a man in his forties with Graves' ophthalmopathy. CDR3 DNA: TGTGCTAGTGGTTCTGACAGAACCTACGAGCAGTACTTC. Its translation is CASGSDRTYEQYF.